Here is one T cell receptor (beta chain) with its context. The entry originates in a study of T cell responses to AZD1222 COVID-19 vaccine. The germline V gene encodes CDR1 SGDLS and CDR2 YYNGEE. After removal of 0 bases from V and 1 base from J, the junction contained 8 bases not matched to a gene. CDR3 length: 18 residues. Produced via immunoSEQ multiplex PCR; TCRdb's table is partial and in-frame only. The data hold 150,000 to 200,000 clones, with about nine tenths observed a single time. This sequence originates from an adult in good health. Sequenced here: peripheral blood, sampled on day 0 of AZD1222 vaccination. V and J are TRBV9 and TRBJ2-5; 11 bases match TRBD2. CDR3 coding DNA: TGTGCCAGCAGCGTAGGCTTACTAGCGGGGGATTTCCAAGAGACCCAGTACTTC. Translation gives CASSVGLLAGDFQETQYF.